One and the same sample provided the 2 T cell receptor beta chains below, sequenced in a study of STAT5B mutations in CD4+ large granular lymphocyte leukemia. Libraries were prepared by immunoSEQ multiplex PCR; TCRdb keeps only in-frame clonotypes and omits some of them. The top ten hold under 2.5% of the sample, which has 31,000 or so clones, under 85% seen once. Sequenced material: CD4+ T cells from blood buffy coats. These receptors all come from a human donor in good health.

The chain links TRBV6-1 to TRBJ1-3; no firm D call. The V and J ends lost 3 bases and 0 bases respectively, with 9 bases between them. The CDR3 consists of 15 residues. Germline values: CDR1 MNHNS, CDR2 SASEGT. The CDR3 nucleotides are TGTGCCAGCAGTGATGGGGTCCCCTCTGGAAACACCATATATTTT. This sequence encodes CASSDGVPSGNTIYF.

CDR3 sequence: CASSKSSGWGQFSYEQYF. The CDR3 nucleotides read TGTGCCAGCAGCAAAAGTTCGGGTTGGGGACAGTTCTCCTACGAGCAGTACTTC. The chain joins TRBV11-3 to TRBJ2-7; 7 bases map to TRBD1. V trimming: 5 bases; J trimming: 0 bases; junction bases outside the gene matches: 16. The CDR3 totals 18 residues. Per germline, CDR1 SGHNT and CDR2 YENEEA.